These 9 T cell receptor beta chains originate from one sample sequenced in a study of diagnostic markers for celiac disease. TCRdb reprocessed the reads and reports one entry per CDR3 protein, with no DNA. Recorded here are about 5,600 distinct CDR3 sequences; the top ten clones represent under 7%. Material: either unsorted cells or a sorted T cell fraction (not recorded which). The receptors come from a human donor. This table probably holds off-target reads from a library built for another chain.

Measured by frequency, this clonotype is medium-sized (0.01 to 0.1%). This chain joins TRBV5-1 and TRBJ1-2; absent DNA, TCRdb's TRBD1 call cannot be checked. From germline, CDR1 is SGHRS and CDR2 YFSETQ. The CDR3 covers 13 residues. CDR3 loop: CASSLDGGYGYTF.

According to its frequency, this clonotype is medium-sized. This chain connects TRBV7-9 to TRBJ2-3; TCRdb's assignment of TRBD2 cannot be checked, as there is no DNA. This CDR3 has 15 amino acids. Germline assignment: CDR1 SEHNR and CDR2 FQNEAQ (reference sequence). The CDR3 spells CASSLSGRATDTQYF. The full variable domain, rest sourced from reference TRBV7-9 and TRBJ2-3, is DTGVSQNPRHKITKRGQNVTFRCDPISEHNRLYWYRQTLGQGPEFLTYFQNEAQLEKSRLLSDRFSAERPKGSFSTLEIQRTEQGDSAMYLCASSLSGRATDTQYFGPGTRLTVL.

This clonotype is labeled medium-sized based on frequency. This chain joins TRBV6-6 and TRBJ1-2; lacking DNA, the TRBD1 call made by TCRdb goes unchecked. The germline V gene has CDR1 MNHNY and CDR2 SVGAGI (reference sequence). This CDR3 is 15 amino acids long. The CDR3 spells CASASPQGLSYGYTF.

Its frequency marks this clonotype as medium-sized (0.01 to 0.1%). J is TRBJ2-3 and V is TRBV5-6; TCRdb calls TRBD1, which cannot be checked without DNA. This CDR3 comprises 18 residues. Germline V gene sequence: CDR1 SGHDT, CDR2 YYEEEE. The CDR3 is CASSFTGGGSLGTDTQYF.

J is TRBJ1-1 and V is TRBV2; the TCRdb D gene call, TRBD1, has no DNA to confirm it. The CDR3 consists of 12 residues. Germline-derived CDR1 and CDR2 are SNHLY and FYNNEI. The CDR3 reads CASSVDGAEAFF.

V and J are TRBV2 and TRBJ1-1; TCRdb's D call of TRBD1 is untestable without DNA. Germline CDR1 SNHLY, CDR2 FYNNEI. This CDR3 spans 13 amino acids. CDR3 loop: CASSKAGGAGAFF. Drawing the rest from reference TRBV2 and TRBJ1-1, the complete variable domain is EPEVTQTPSHQVTQMGQEVILRCVPISNHLYFYWYRQILGQKVEFLVSFYNNEISEKSEIFDDQFSVERPDGSNFTLKIRSTKLEDSAMYFCASSKAGGAGAFFGQGTRLTVV.

The J gene is TRBJ2-1, the V gene TRBV7-2. From germline, CDR1 is SGHTA and CDR2 FQGNSA. This CDR3 spans 13 amino acids. This CDR3 is CASSPRGELEQFF.

According to its frequency, this clonotype is medium-sized. The chain combines TRBV18 with TRBJ1-1. Per germline, CDR1 KGHSH and CDR2 LQKENI. The CDR3 totals 12 residues. CDR3 sequence: CASSQGNTEAFF.

The rearrangement links TRBV5-1 to TRBJ1-1. The CDR3 loop spans 11 amino acids. The germline gives CDR1 SGHRS, CDR2 YFSETQ. The CDR3 loop is CASSHKAEAFF.